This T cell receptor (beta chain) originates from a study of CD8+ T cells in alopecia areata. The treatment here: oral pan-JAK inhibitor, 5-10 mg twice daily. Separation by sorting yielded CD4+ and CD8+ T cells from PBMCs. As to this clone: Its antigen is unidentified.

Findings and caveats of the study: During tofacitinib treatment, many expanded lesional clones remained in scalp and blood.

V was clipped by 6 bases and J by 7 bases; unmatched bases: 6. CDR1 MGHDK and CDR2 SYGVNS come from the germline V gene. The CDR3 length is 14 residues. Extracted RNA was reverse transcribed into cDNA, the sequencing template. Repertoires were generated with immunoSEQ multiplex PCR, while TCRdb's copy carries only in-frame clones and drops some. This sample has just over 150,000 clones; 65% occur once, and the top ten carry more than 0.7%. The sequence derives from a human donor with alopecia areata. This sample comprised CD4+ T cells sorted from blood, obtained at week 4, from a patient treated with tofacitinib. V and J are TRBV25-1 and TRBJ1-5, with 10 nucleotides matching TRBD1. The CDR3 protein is CASRGTGDGQPQHF. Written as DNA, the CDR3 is TGTGCCAGCAGGGGGACAGGGGATGGGCAGCCCCAGCATTTT.